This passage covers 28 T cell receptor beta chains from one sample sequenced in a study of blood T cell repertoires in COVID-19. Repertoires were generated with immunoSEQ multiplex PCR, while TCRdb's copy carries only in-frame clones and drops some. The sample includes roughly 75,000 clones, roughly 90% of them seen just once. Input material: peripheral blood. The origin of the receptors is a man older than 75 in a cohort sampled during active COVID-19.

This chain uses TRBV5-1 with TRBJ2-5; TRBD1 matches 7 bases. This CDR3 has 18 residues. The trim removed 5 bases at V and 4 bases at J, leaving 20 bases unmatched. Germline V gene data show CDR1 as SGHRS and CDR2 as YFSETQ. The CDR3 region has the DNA TGCGCCAGCAGTTGGCAGGGGGTTGGACGGCTCACGGGAGAGACCCAGTACTTC. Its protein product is CASSWQGVGRLTGETQYF.

The CDR3: CASSLQGSYEQYF. In DNA, the CDR3 is TGTGCCAGCAGCCTACAGGGATCCTACGAGCAGTACTTC. This chain links TRBV12-3 or TRBV12-4 with TRBJ2-7, with D tentatively TRBD1 (6 bases). Trimming cost V 6 bases and J 1 base, with 10 bases left between them. The length of the CDR3 is 13 residues.

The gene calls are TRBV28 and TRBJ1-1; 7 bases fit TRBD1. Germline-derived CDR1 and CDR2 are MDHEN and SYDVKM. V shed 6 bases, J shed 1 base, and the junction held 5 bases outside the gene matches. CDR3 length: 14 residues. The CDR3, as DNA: TGTGCCAGCAGAAAAGCAGGGGGGAACACTGAAGCTTTCTTT. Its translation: CASRKAGGNTEAFF. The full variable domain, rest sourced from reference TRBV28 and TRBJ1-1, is DVKVTQSSRYLVKRTGEKVFLECVQDMDHENMFWYRQDPGLGLRLIYFSYDVKMKEKGDIPEGYSVSREKKERFSLILESASTNQTSMYLCASRKAGGNTEAFFGQGTRLTVV.

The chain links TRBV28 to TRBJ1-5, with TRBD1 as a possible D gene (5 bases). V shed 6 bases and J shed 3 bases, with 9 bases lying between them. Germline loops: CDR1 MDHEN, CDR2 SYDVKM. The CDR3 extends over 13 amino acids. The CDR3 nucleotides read TGTGCCAGCAGCGACAGTTACAATCAGCCCCAGCATTTT. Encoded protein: CASSDSYNQPQHF.

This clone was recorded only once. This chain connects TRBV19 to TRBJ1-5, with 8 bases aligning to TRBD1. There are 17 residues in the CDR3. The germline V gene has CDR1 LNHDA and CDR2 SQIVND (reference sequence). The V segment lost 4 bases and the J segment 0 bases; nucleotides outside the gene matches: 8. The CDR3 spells CASSTQGARNSNQPQHF. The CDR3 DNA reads TGTGCCAGTAGTACTCAGGGGGCGAGGAATAGCAATCAGCCCCAGCATTTT. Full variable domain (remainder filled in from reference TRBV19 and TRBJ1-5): DGGITQSPKYLFRKEGQNVTLSCEQNLNHDAMYWYRQDPGQGLRLIYYSQIVNDFQKGDIAEGYSVSREKKESFPLTVTSAQKNPTAFYLCASSTQGARNSNQPQHFGDGTRLSIL.

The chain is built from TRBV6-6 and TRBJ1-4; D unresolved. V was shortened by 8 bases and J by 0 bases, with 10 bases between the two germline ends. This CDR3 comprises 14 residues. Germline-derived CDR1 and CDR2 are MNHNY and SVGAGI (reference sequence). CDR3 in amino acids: CASQRFATNEKLFF. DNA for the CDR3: TGTGCCAGCCAACGGTTTGCAACTAATGAAAAACTGTTTTTT.

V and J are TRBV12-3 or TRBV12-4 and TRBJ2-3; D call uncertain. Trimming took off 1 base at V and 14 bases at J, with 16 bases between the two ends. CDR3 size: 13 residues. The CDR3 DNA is TGTGCCAGCAGTTTAGGCAGTCCCGACTTCTGGTATTTT. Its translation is CASSLGSPDFWYF.

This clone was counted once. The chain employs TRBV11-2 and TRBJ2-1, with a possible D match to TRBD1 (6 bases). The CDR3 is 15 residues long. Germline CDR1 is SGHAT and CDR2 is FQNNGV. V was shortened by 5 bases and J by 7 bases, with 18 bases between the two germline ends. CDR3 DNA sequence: TGTGCCAGCAGCGCTCCAGGGACAATTTTTAATGAGCAGTTCTTC. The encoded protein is CASSAPGTIFNEQFF.

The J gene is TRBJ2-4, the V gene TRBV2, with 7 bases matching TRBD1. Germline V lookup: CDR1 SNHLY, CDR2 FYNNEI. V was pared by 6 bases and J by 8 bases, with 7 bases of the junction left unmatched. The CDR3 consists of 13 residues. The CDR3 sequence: CASSPGTDDIQYF. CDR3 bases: TGTGCCAGCAGCCCCGGGACAGATGACATTCAGTACTTC.

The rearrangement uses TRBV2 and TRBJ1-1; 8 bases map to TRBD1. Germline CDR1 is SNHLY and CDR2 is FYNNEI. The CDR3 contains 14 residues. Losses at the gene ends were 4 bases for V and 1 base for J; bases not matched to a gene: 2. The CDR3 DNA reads TGTGCCAGCAGTGCAGGGGGCCGGAACACTGAAGCTTTCTTT. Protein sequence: CASSAGGRNTEAFF.

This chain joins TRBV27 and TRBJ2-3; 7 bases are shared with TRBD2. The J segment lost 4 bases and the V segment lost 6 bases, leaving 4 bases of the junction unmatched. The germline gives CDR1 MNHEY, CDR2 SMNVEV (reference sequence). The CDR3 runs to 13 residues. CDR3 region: CASRGRAADTQYF. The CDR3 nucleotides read TGTGCCAGCAGGGGGAGGGCCGCAGATACGCAGTATTTT.

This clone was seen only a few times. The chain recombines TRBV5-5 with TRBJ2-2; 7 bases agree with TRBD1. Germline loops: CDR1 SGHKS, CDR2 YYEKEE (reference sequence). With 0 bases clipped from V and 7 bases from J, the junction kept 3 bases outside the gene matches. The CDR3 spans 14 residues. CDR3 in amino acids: CASSLDRGNGELFF. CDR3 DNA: TGTGCCAGCAGCTTGGACAGGGGAAACGGGGAGCTGTTTTTT. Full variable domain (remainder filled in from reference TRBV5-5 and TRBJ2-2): DAGVTQSPTHLIKTRGQQVTLRCSPISGHKSVSWYQQVLGQGPQFIFQYYEKEERGRGNFPDRFSARQFPNYSSELNVNALLLGDSALYLCASSLDRGNGELFFGEGSRLTVL.

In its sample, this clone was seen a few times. CDR3 DNA sequence: TGTGCCAGCAGTGACCGCGGAAATACGCAGTATTTT. Its protein is CASSDRGNTQYF. The gene calls are TRBV6-4 and TRBJ2-3; no firm D call. The germline gives CDR1 MRHNA, CDR2 SNTAGT. Trimming shortened V by 2 bases and J by 7 bases, and 7 bases separated the two germline ends. CDR3 size: 12 residues.

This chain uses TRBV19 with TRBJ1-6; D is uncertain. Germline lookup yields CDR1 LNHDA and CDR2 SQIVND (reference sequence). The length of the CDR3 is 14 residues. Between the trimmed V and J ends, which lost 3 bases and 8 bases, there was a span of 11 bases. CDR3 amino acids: CASSIETADSPLHF. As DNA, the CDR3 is TGTGCCAGTAGTATTGAAACAGCAGATTCACCCCTCCACTTT.

CDR3 sequence (DNA): TGCGCCAGCAGTTCTGGACAGGGGCAAGAGACCCAGTACTTC. Translating gives CASSSGQGQETQYF. The chain couples TRBV5-1 to TRBJ2-5, with 9 bases identical to TRBD1. V gave up 5 bases and J gave up 2 bases; unmatched junction bases: 4. Germline loops: CDR1 SGHRS, CDR2 YFSETQ. The CDR3 is 14 residues long.

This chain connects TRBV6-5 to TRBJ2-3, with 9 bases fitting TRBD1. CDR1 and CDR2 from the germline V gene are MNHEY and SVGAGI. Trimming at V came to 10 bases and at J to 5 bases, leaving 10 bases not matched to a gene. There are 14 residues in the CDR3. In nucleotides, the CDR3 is TGTGCCAACTCCCGGGACAGGGCGGAAGATACGCAGTATTTT. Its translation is CANSRDRAEDTQYF.

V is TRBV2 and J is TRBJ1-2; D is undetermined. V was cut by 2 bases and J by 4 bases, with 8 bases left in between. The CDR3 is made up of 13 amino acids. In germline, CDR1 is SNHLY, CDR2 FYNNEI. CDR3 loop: CASSERSVYGYTF. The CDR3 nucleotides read TGTGCCAGCAGTGAACGTTCAGTCTATGGCTACACCTTC.

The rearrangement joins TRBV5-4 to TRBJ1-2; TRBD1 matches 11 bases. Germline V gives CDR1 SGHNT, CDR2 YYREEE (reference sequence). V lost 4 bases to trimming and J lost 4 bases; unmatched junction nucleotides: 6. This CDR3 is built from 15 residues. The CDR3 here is CASSPDRGRSYGYTF. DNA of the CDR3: TGTGCCAGCAGCCCGGACAGGGGGCGCAGCTATGGCTACACCTTC. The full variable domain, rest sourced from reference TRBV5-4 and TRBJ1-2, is ETGVTQSPTHLIKTRGQQVTLRCSSQSGHNTVSWYQQALGQGPQFIFQYYREEENGRGNFPPRFSGLQFPNYSSELNVNALELDDSALYLCASSPDRGRSYGYTFGSGTRLTVV.

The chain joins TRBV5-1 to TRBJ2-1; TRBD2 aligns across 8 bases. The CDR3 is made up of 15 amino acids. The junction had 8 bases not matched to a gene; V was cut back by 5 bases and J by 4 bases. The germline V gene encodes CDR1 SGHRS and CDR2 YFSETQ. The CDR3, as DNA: TGCGCCAGCAGTAACTCGGGGGGGCGGTACAATGAGCAGTTCTTC. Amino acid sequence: CASSNSGGRYNEQFF. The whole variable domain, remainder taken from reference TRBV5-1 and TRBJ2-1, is KAGVTQTPRYLIKTRGQQVTLSCSPISGHRSVSWYQQTPGQGLQFLFEYFSETQRNKGNFPGRFSGRQFSNSRSEMNVSTLELGDSALYLCASSNSGGRYNEQFFGPGTRLTVL.

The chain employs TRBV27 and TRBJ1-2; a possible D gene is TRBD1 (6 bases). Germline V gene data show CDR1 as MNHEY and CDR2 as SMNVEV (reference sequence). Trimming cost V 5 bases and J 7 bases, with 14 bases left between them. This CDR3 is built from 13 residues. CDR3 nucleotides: TGTGCCAGCAGTGCTCGATACAGGGTTGGCTACACCTTC. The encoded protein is CASSARYRVGYTF.

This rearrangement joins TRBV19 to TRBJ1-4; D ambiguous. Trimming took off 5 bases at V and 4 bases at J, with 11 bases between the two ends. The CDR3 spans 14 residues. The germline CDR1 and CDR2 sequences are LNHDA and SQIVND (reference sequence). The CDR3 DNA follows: TGTGCCAGTAGTTCCGGGTCACATAATGAAAAACTGTTTTTT. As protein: CASSSGSHNEKLFF. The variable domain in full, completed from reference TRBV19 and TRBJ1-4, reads DGGITQSPKYLFRKEGQNVTLSCEQNLNHDAMYWYRQDPGQGLRLIYYSQIVNDFQKGDIAEGYSVSREKKESFPLTVTSAQKNPTAFYLCASSSGSHNEKLFFGSGTQLSVL.

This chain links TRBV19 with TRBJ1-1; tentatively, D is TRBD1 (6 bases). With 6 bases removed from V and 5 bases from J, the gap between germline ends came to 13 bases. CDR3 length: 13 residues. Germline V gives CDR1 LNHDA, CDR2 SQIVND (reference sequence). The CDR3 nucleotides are TGTGCCAGTAGGCACAGGGAAGGGACTGAAGCTTTCTTT. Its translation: CASRHREGTEAFF.

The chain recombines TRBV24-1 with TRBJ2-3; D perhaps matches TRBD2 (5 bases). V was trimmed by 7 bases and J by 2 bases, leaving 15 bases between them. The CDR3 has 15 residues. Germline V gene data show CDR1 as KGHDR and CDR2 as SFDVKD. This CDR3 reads CATSSFGVLTDTQYF. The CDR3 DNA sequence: TGTGCCACCAGCTCTTTCGGGGTCCTCACAGATACGCAGTATTTT.

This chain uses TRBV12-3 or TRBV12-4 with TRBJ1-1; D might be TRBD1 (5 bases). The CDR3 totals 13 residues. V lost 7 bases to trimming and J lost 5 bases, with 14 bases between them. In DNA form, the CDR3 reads TGTGCCAGCATCAGGTCGGGGGGGACTGAAGCTTTCTTT. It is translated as CASIRSGGTEAFF.

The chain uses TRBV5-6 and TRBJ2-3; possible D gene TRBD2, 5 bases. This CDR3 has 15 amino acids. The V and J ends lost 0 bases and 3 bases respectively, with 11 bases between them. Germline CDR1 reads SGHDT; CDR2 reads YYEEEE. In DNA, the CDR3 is TGTGCCAGCAGCTTGGGAGGGCTTGTGACAGATACGCAGTATTTT. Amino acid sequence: CASSLGGLVTDTQYF.

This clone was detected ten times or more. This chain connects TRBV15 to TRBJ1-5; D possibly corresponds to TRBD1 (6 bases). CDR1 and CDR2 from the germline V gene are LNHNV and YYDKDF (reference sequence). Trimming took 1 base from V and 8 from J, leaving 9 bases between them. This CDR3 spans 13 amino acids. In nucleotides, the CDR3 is TGTGCCACCAGCAGAGCTGGGGGCGAGCCCCAGCATTTT. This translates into CATSRAGGEPQHF.

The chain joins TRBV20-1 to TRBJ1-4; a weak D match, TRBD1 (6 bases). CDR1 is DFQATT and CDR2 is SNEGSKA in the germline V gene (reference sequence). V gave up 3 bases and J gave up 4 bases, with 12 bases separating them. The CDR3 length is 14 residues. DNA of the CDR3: TGCAGTGCTAGTTATACAGGGAGTAATGAAAAACTGTTTTTT. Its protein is CSASYTGSNEKLFF.

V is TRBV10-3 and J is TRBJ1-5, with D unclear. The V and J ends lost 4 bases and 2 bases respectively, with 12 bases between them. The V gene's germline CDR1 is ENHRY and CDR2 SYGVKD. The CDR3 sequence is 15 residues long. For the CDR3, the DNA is TGTGCCATCAGTGCTCGGGGAAATGGCAATCAGCCCCAGCATTTT. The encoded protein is CAISARGNGNQPQHF.